The 25 T cell receptor beta chains given below trace back to one sample, sequenced in a study of response to subunit inactivated influenza vaccine. TCRdb reprocessed the RT-PCR reads with MiXCR, giving one entry per CDR3 protein. The table shows approximately 230,000 distinct CDR3 sequences, with less than 15% occurring only once. The material sequenced was non-naive T cells sorted from PBMCs, taken 14 to 15 days before vaccination. Every receptor here comes from a man between 50 and 59 years old who received an inactivated influenza vaccine.

This clonotype appeared many times. This chain joins TRBV12-3 or TRBV12-4 and TRBJ2-7, with D possibly being TRBD1 or TRBD2 (6 bases each). CDR3 length equals 12 residues. Trimming took off 6 bases at V and 13 bases at J, with 19 bases between the two ends. The CDR3 protein is CASSQWGALIYF. The CDR3, as DNA: TGTGCCAGCAGCCAATGGGGGGCTCTTATCTACTTC.

This clonotype has ten or more counts. V is TRBV27 and J is TRBJ1-2; 8 bases fit TRBD1. The CDR3 length is 14 residues. V lost 4 bases and J lost 2; bases outside the gene matches: 3. CDR1 and CDR2 (germline): MNHEY, SMNVEV (reference sequence). This CDR3 reads CASSWTGWNYGYTF. CDR3 nucleotide sequence: TGTGCCAGCAGTTGGACAGGGTGGAACTATGGCTACACCTTC.

As for this clonotype: The junction departs from the called germline gene at one end, perhaps through a read error. The V and J genes are TRBV20-1 and TRBJ2-3; 10 nucleotides align to TRBD2. CDR1 DFQATT and CDR2 SNEGSKA come from the germline V gene (reference sequence). The CDR3 has 17 residues. The CDR3 DNA follows: TGCAGTGGGCTCATCGGGAGCGGGGGGGCTCCCACAGATACGCAGTTTTTT. It codes for CSGLIGSGGAPTDTQFF.

V is TRBV10-3 and J is TRBJ1-1, with 7 bases identical to TRBD1. Per the germline V gene, CDR1 is ENHRY and CDR2 is SYGVKD. V lost 7 bases, J lost 4 bases, and 9 bases stayed unmatched. The CDR3 extends over 14 amino acids. The chain's CDR3 is CAINRQGSGTEAFF. Written as DNA, the CDR3 is TGTGCCATCAATAGACAGGGCTCCGGCACTGAAGCTTTCTTT.

This chain connects TRBV20-1 to TRBJ2-5; D remains ambiguous. Trimming cost V 1 base and J 5 bases, with 20 bases left between them. The CDR3 consists of 16 residues. CDR1 and CDR2 from the germline V gene are DFQATT and SNEGSKA (reference sequence). CDR3 sequence: CSARVDFLTNMETQYF. Written as DNA, the CDR3 is TGCAGTGCTAGAGTAGATTTCCTTACTAATATGGAGACCCAGTACTTC.

This clonotype was picked up a small number of times. V gene TRBV12-3 or TRBV12-4 combines with J gene TRBJ2-2, with D hard to call. The CDR3 contains 15 residues. V lost 6 bases to trimming and J lost 0 bases, with 11 bases between them. The CDR3 spells CASRLAETNTGELFF. The CDR3 DNA sequence: TGTGCCAGCAGGCTGGCGGAAACGAACACCGGGGAGCTGTTTTTT.

In this sample, this clonotype turned up a few times. The chain employs TRBV5-1 and TRBJ1-2; D uncertain. V was shortened by 5 bases and J by 1 base, with 15 bases between the two germline ends. The CDR3 extends over 15 amino acids. Germline CDR1 is SGHRS and CDR2 is YFSETQ. CDR3: CASRSSLAGNYGYTF. Here the CDR3 DNA reads TGCGCCAGCAGATCGAGCCTGGCTGGTAACTATGGCTACACCTTC.

This clonotype was detected many times. The rearrangement uses TRBV12-3 or TRBV12-4 and TRBJ1-3; maybe TRBD1 (6 bases). V lost 5 bases and J lost 4, with 15 bases in between. This CDR3 has 15 residues. This CDR3 reads CASSQDSLIGNTIYF. For the CDR3, the DNA is TGTGCCAGCAGTCAGGACAGTTTGATCGGAAACACCATATATTTT.

Of note for this clonotype: Mismatch with germline at one junction end may stem from a read error. This rearrangement joins TRBV7-9 to TRBJ1-2; 9 bases line up with TRBD1. From germline, CDR1 is SEHNR and CDR2 FQNEAQ (reference sequence). The CDR3 is made up of 16 amino acids. The CDR3 region has the DNA TGTGTCAGCAGCTCGAGCCGGGACAGGGTCGACTATGGCTACACCTTC. Residues: CVSSSSRDRVDYGYTF.

This clonotype was seen a few times. The chain carries TRBV6-2 or TRBV6-3 and TRBJ1-6; D gene uncertain. Germline lookup yields CDR1 MNHEY and CDR2 SVGEGT. CDR3 size: 12 residues. V lost 5 bases and J lost 14, with 13 bases in between. CDR3 loop: CASSGRFGALHF. The DNA for the CDR3 is TGTGCCAGCAGTGGCCGGTTCGGAGCCCTCCACTTT.

The chain recombines TRBV16 with TRBJ1-2; 7 nucleotides align to TRBD1. Unmatched junction bases numbered 19, after V lost 4 bases and J lost 8 bases. Germline V CDR1 and CDR2: KGHSY, FQNENV. The CDR3 sequence is 17 residues long. CDR3 nucleotide sequence: TGTGCCAGCAGCCGCTCAACTCACACAGGGGTTGGACGGGGCTACACCTTC. Amino acid sequence: CASSRSTHTGVGRGYTF.

This clonotype was observed many times. V is TRBV7-2 and J is TRBJ2-3; D perhaps matches TRBD2 (6 bases). There are 15 residues in the CDR3. Trimming removed 5 bases from V and 3 bases from J, with 15 bases in between. CDR1 SGHTA and CDR2 FQGNSA come from the germline V gene. The CDR3 DNA reads TGTGCCAGCAGCCTCGGGGGATTTAGGACAGATACGCAGTATTTT. Protein product: CASSLGGFRTDTQYF.

The rearrangement joins TRBV6-2 or TRBV6-3 to TRBJ2-6, with 11 positions matching TRBD2. V lost 2 bases, J lost 2 bases, and 8 bases stayed unmatched. The CDR3 contains 19 residues. In germline, CDR1 is MNHEY, CDR2 SVGEGT. CDR3 in amino acids: CASSYGLAGGPTGANVLTF. CDR3 DNA sequence: TGTGCCAGCAGTTACGGGTTAGCGGGAGGGCCTACTGGGGCCAACGTCCTGACTTTC.

This clonotype was counted many times. The V and J genes are TRBV29-1 and TRBJ1-1; TRBD1 is a possible D gene (5 bases). The CDR3 is 13 residues long. V lost 4 bases and J lost 0, with 9 bases in between. Looked up from germline, CDR1 is SQVTM and CDR2 is ANQGSEA. The CDR3 nucleotides read TGCAGCGTTGTTGGACACTTGAACACTGAAGCTTTCTTT. Translation gives CSVVGHLNTEAFF.

The gene calls are TRBV20-1 and TRBJ2-1, with 7 bases aligning to TRBD2. CDR3 size: 16 residues. The germline gives CDR1 DFQATT, CDR2 SNEGSKA (reference sequence). J lost 11 bases, V lost 0 bases, and 16 bases had no gene match. The CDR3 coding sequence is TGCAGTGCTAGAGATGGAAACCGGGAGGCCGCTTTGAAGCAGTTCTTC. Protein product: CSARDGNREAALKQFF.

There are many counts of this clonotype. This sequence joins TRBV20-1 and TRBJ2-7, with 8 bases aligning to TRBD1. The V and J ends lost 1 base and 2 bases, in that order; junction bases with no gene match: 7. Germline V gene lookup returns CDR1 DFQATT and CDR2 SNEGSKA (reference sequence). The CDR3 sequence is 15 residues long. CDR3 loop: CSARAPGQATYEQYF. CDR3 nucleotides: TGCAGTGCTAGAGCTCCGGGACAGGCAACCTACGAGCAGTACTTC.

V is TRBV12-3 or TRBV12-4 and J is TRBJ2-1; 9 bases are shared with TRBD1. V shed 5 bases and J 2 bases; nucleotides not matched to a gene: 1. The CDR3 runs 14 residues. DNA of the CDR3: TGTGCCAGCAGTAGACAGGGGGCCTACAATGAGCAGTTCTTC. Translation: CASSRQGAYNEQFF.

The rearrangement uses TRBV2 and TRBJ2-7, with TRBD2 matching over 10 bases. This CDR3 region has 14 residues. Per germline, CDR1 SNHLY and CDR2 FYNNEI. The V segment lost 1 base and the J segment 6 bases; nucleotides outside the gene matches: 3. The DNA for the CDR3 is TGTGCCAGCAGTGAAGAGCGGGGGGGAGGCGAGCAGTACTTC. Protein: CASSEERGGGEQYF.

In this sample, this clonotype turned up a few times. The V and J genes are TRBV28 and TRBJ2-1; 7 nucleotides match TRBD1. V lost 4 bases, J lost 4 bases, and 16 bases stayed unmatched. The CDR3 has 18 amino acids. CDR1 and CDR2 from the germline V gene are MDHEN and SYDVKM. The chain's CDR3 is CASSSASWGQSQYNEQFF. Here the CDR3 DNA reads TGTGCCAGCAGTTCCGCGTCGTGGGGACAGTCCCAATACAATGAGCAGTTCTTC.

This clonotype appeared a few times. The CDR3 reads CASRPPPPGTGELFF. The CDR3 DNA reads as TGTGCCAGCAGACCACCCCCCCCTGGAACCGGGGAGCTGTTTTTT. The chain carries TRBV6-2 or TRBV6-3 and TRBJ2-2; D gene unclear. The germline gives CDR1 MNHEY, CDR2 SVGEGT. Trimming left V 6 bases short and J 5 bases short, with 16 bases between. This CDR3 is 15 amino acids long.

In this sample, this clonotype turned up a few times. This sequence joins TRBV28 and TRBJ2-5; possible D gene TRBD2, 6 bases. The CDR3 totals 13 residues. Looked up from germline, CDR1 is MDHEN and CDR2 is SYDVKM. V shed 6 bases and J shed 5 bases, with 13 bases lying between them. The CDR3 is CASRRPGVETQYF. As DNA, the CDR3 is TGTGCCAGCAGGCGGCCGGGGGTTGAGACCCAGTACTTC.

The rearrangement uses TRBV7-2 and TRBJ2-1; 8 nucleotides match TRBD2. The CDR3 contains 16 residues. The germline CDR1 and CDR2 sequences are SGHTA and FQGNSA. With 4 bases clipped from V and 0 bases from J, the junction kept 5 bases outside the gene matches. CDR3 sequence (DNA): TGTGCCAGCAGCTCCCAGCGGGAGTTCTCCTACAATGAGCAGTTCTTC. As protein: CASSSQREFSYNEQFF.

The CDR3 DNA follows: TGTGCCAGCAGCGCCCTAGCCGCGTTTAACACTGAAGCTTTCTTT. Protein: CASSALAAFNTEAFF. V gene TRBV5-5 combines with J gene TRBJ1-1; D is ambiguous. There are 15 residues in the CDR3. V gave up 4 bases and J gave up 2 bases, with 15 bases separating them. Germline V gene data show CDR1 as SGHKS and CDR2 as YYEKEE (reference sequence).

This clonotype was counted at least ten times. The rearrangement uses TRBV4-1 and TRBJ2-1; 13 bases agree with TRBD2. This CDR3 spans 16 amino acids. After removal of 3 bases from V and 8 bases from J, the junction contained 7 bases not matched to a gene. CDR1 and CDR2 from the germline V gene are MGHRA and YSYEKL. In nucleotides, the CDR3 is TGCGCCAGCAGCCACAAACTAGCGGGGGGGGGGTATGAGCAGTTCTTC. Its protein product is CASSHKLAGGGYEQFF.

This clonotype occurred a few times. The V and J genes are TRBV25-1 and TRBJ2-6, with TRBD1 identical over 11 bases. The V segment lost 6 bases and the J segment 1 base; nucleotides outside the gene matches: 5. Per the germline V gene, CDR1 is MGHDK and CDR2 is SYGVNS. CDR3 length: 17 amino acids. CDR3 bases: TGTGCCAGCAGCCAGGACAGGGGGCTTTCTGGGGCCAACGTCCTGACTTTC. Its protein product is CASSQDRGLSGANVLTF.